Shown below are 22 T cell receptor beta chains from a single sample sequenced in a study of OX40 agonist ivuxolimab in advanced cancers. Measured with immunoSEQ multiplex PCR; TCRdb has only the in-frame clones, and not every one. The table has 60,000 to 95,000 clones, roughly 84% seen once. Sequencing used CD4+ or CD8+ T cells sorted from blood, obtained in a trial of the OX40 agonist ivuxolimab. The source is an adult with an advanced solid tumor such as melanoma, head and neck, liver or kidney cancer.

The J gene is TRBJ2-2, the V gene TRBV2, with a weak D call TRBD1 (5 bases). CDR3 length equals 14 residues. Per the germline V gene, CDR1 is SNHLY and CDR2 is FYNNEI. The germline V and J ends were trimmed by 5 bases and 2 bases, with 9 bases remaining between them. Here the CDR3 reads CASSPTGNTGELFF. CDR3 in DNA: TGTGCCAGCAGTCCTACAGGAAACACCGGGGAGCTGTTTTTT.

There are a few counts of this clone. V gene TRBV6-6 combines with J gene TRBJ1-5; 9 positions agree with TRBD1. Germline V lookup: CDR1 MNHNY, CDR2 SVGAGI (reference sequence). The CDR3 sequence is 14 residues long. J gave up 11 bases and V 7 bases, and 12 bases lay outside the gene matches. The CDR3 bases are TGTGCCAGCACCACGGGACAGGGTGCTAGGTCCCAGCATTTT. As protein: CASTTGQGARSQHF.

This rearrangement joins TRBV6-5 to TRBJ2-1; 9 bases match TRBD2. The CDR3 length is 14 residues. The V segment lost 2 bases and the J segment 6 bases; nucleotides outside the gene matches: 2. Per the germline V gene, CDR1 is MNHEY and CDR2 is SVGAGI. CDR3 bases: TGTGCCAGCAGTTACAAGCGGGAGGCCAATGAGCAGTTCTTC. Translating it yields CASSYKREANEQFF.

This chain joins TRBV4-2 and TRBJ2-5, with D possibly matching TRBD1 (5 bases). This CDR3 comprises 16 residues. Trimming removed 5 bases from V and 5 bases from J, with 21 bases in between. Germline V CDR1 and CDR2: LGHNA, YNFKEQ. Written as DNA, the CDR3 is TGTGCCAGCAGCACCCTCTCTGGGGCAGCCGGGGAGACCCAGTACTTC. Protein sequence: CASSTLSGAAGETQYF.

This chain joins TRBV6-1 and TRBJ1-5, with a weak D call TRBD1 (5 bases). Trimming took off 2 bases at V and 1 base at J, with 12 bases between the two ends. The CDR3 loop spans 16 amino acids. CDR1 MNHNS and CDR2 SASEGT come from the germline V gene. The CDR3 spells CASSEWGPASNQPQHF. DNA for the CDR3: TGTGCCAGCAGTGAATGGGGCCCCGCGAGCAATCAGCCCCAGCATTTT.

CDR3 residues: CASSLRAGQAYEQYF. The CDR3 region has the DNA TGTGCCAGCAGCTTACGGGCGGGGCAGGCCTACGAGCAGTACTTC. The rearrangement links TRBV7-6 to TRBJ2-7; D possibly corresponds to TRBD2 (6 bases). V dropped 2 bases and J dropped 2 bases, with 13 bases sitting between them. The CDR3 runs to 15 residues. CDR1 and CDR2 (germline): SGHVS, FNYEAQ.

The chain is built from TRBV11-3 and TRBJ2-1; 8 nucleotides line up with TRBD2. V dropped 3 bases and J dropped 3; count of bases not matched to a gene: 4. The CDR3 extends over 15 amino acids. Germline CDR1 SGHNT, CDR2 YENEEA. In DNA form, the CDR3 reads TGTGCCAGCAGCTTTGAAACTAGCGGCTACAATGAGCAGTTCTTC. Its protein product is CASSFETSGYNEQFF.

This chain joins TRBV5-4 and TRBJ2-7; 14 positions agree with TRBD2. This CDR3 is 16 amino acids long. Trimming at V came to 4 bases and at J to 4 bases, leaving 7 bases not matched to a gene. CDR1 and CDR2 from the germline V gene are SGHNT and YYREEE (reference sequence). The DNA for the CDR3 is TGTGCCAGCAGCATGGGGACTAGCGGGAGAGGATACGAGCAGTACTTC. It specifies CASSMGTSGRGYEQYF.

This rearrangement joins TRBV5-6 to TRBJ2-3; 8 bases match TRBD2. The J segment lost 3 bases and the V segment lost 3 bases, leaving 12 bases of the junction unmatched. This CDR3 is built from 17 residues. The V gene's germline CDR1 is SGHDT and CDR2 YYEEEE. In DNA, the CDR3 is TGTGCCAGCAGCTCCCTGAAAGGAGCGGGAGCTACAGATACGCAGTATTTT. Translated: CASSSLKGAGATDTQYF.

The CDR3 region is CASSLAGMNTEAFF. The DNA for the CDR3 is TGCGCCAGCAGCTTGGCGGGCATGAACACTGAAGCTTTCTTT. The chain recombines TRBV5-1 with TRBJ1-1; D remains unclear. Germline-derived CDR1 and CDR2 are SGHRS and YFSETQ. V lost 0 bases and J lost 0, with 6 bases in between. This CDR3 is built from 14 residues.

This chain joins TRBV28 and TRBJ2-7, with D perhaps matching TRBD1 or TRBD2 (6 bases each). Looked up from germline, CDR1 is MDHEN and CDR2 is SYDVKM. Trimming removed 8 bases at V and 5 bases at J, with 13 bases between. CDR3 length: 12 amino acids. The DNA of the CDR3 is TGTGCCAGCGGGGGGCTGGGGGACGAGCAGTACTTC. It encodes CASGGLGDEQYF.

The rearrangement uses TRBV29-1 and TRBJ1-5; tentatively, D is TRBD1 (6 bases). Trimming shortened V by 7 bases and J by 2 bases, and 18 bases separated the two germline ends. Germline-derived CDR1 and CDR2 are SQVTM and ANQGSEA. The CDR3 is 15 amino acids. The CDR3 DNA reads TGCAGCGCTATAACAGGGTCCGGTGGCAATCAGCCCCAGCATTTT. Encoded protein: CSAITGSGGNQPQHF.

The J gene is TRBJ1-2, the V gene TRBV10-3; a weak D match, TRBD1 (5 bases). V was cut by 0 bases and J by 7 bases, with 9 bases left in between. CDR3 length: 13 amino acids. Germline V CDR1 and CDR2: ENHRY, SYGVKD. The CDR3 DNA follows: TGTGCCATCAGTGAGTCTGGGCAGGGTGGCTACACCTTC. Amino acids: CAISESGQGGYTF.

The chain recombines TRBV28 with TRBJ1-1, with no clear D. The germline V and J ends were trimmed by 5 bases and 2 bases, with 9 bases remaining between them. Germline V gene lookup returns CDR1 MDHEN and CDR2 SYDVKM. The CDR3 is made up of 13 amino acids. In DNA, the CDR3 is TGTGCCAGCAGTCGTCTCCGTAACACTGAAGCTTTCTTT. Amino acids: CASSRLRNTEAFF.

The chain couples TRBV29-1 to TRBJ2-5; 9 bases are a match to TRBD2. Near its end, the DNA agrees better with TRBJ2-7, so the J call may be wrong. The germline V gene has CDR1 SQVTM and CDR2 ANQGSEA. The CDR3 has 13 residues. The CDR3 bases are TGCAGCGTTGGGGCTAGCGGGGATTACGAGCAGTACTTC. Translated: CSVGASGDYEQYF.

The V call is TRBV29-1, the J call TRBJ1-4; a possible D gene is TRBD1 (6 bases). CDR1 and CDR2 from the germline V gene are SQVTM and ANQGSEA. The CDR3 has 13 amino acids. The ends were cut back, 4 bases at V and 8 bases at J, with 14 bases in the middle. DNA for the CDR3: TGCAGCGTTGGCCGGGACACTTCCGAAAAACTGTTTTTT. Amino acids: CSVGRDTSEKLFF. Using reference TRBV29-1 and TRBJ1-4 for the parts outside the CDR3, the full variable domain is SAVISQKPSRDICQRGTSLTIQCQVDSQVTMMFWYRQQPGQSLTLIATANQGSEATYESGFVIDKFPISRPNLTFSTLTVSNMSPEDSSIYLCSVGRDTSEKLFFGSGTQLSVL.

The J gene is TRBJ1-1, the V gene TRBV19; a weak D match, TRBD1 (5 bases). Germline CDR1 LNHDA, CDR2 SQIVND (reference sequence). CDR3 length: 11 amino acids. The V and J ends lost 7 bases and 7 bases respectively, with 10 bases between them. In DNA, the CDR3 is TGTGCCAGTAAAACAGGCGGTGAAGCTTTCTTT. Translated: CASKTGGEAFF.

The count of this clone is one. This chain links TRBV11-2 with TRBJ1-2; D is undetermined. The CDR3 loop spans 13 amino acids. CDR1 is SGHAT and CDR2 is FQNNGV in the germline V gene. V was shortened by 3 bases and J by 2 bases, with 7 bases between the two germline ends. The CDR3 loop is CASSLGRNYGYTF. In DNA, the CDR3 is TGTGCCAGCAGCTTGGGCAGAAACTATGGCTACACCTTC.

This chain connects TRBV18 to TRBJ2-3; no definite D call. The CDR3 totals 15 residues. Germline CDR1 and CDR2: KGHSH and LQKENI. Trimming removed 6 bases from V and 0 bases from J, with 13 bases in between. For the CDR3, the DNA is TGTGCCAGCTCTTACTCCTTCCATAGCACAGATACGCAGTATTTT. It encodes CASSYSFHSTDTQYF.

The chain has TRBV19 and TRBJ2-1; the match to TRBD2 covers 7 bases. Germline trimming cut 8 bases from V and 2 bases from J; bases unmatched to any gene: 18. Per the germline V gene, CDR1 is LNHDA and CDR2 is SQIVND (reference sequence). The CDR3 is 18 amino acids. CDR3 in amino acids: CASRPARVAGTTYNEQFF. The CDR3 DNA is TGTGCCAGTCGCCCGGCACGGGTAGCGGGTACAACCTACAATGAGCAGTTCTTC.

In this sample, this clone turned up once. V gene TRBV18 combines with J gene TRBJ2-1, with 13 positions matching TRBD2. This CDR3 has 18 residues. Germline lookup yields CDR1 KGHSH and CDR2 LQKENI. The J segment lost 4 bases and the V segment lost 3 bases, leaving 9 bases of the junction unmatched. CDR3 DNA sequence: TGTGCCAGCTCACCGCCGATGGGACTAGCGGGGAAGTACAATGAGCAGTTCTTC. Translated, it gives CASSPPMGLAGKYNEQFF.

The V and J genes are TRBV2 and TRBJ2-5, with a possible D match to TRBD2 (5 bases). The J call may be in error: the DNA end matches TRBJ2-7 better. The CDR3 has 14 residues. From germline, CDR1 is SNHLY and CDR2 FYNNEI. In DNA form, the CDR3 reads TGTGCCAGCAAAGAGAGCGGTAACTCCTACGAGCAGTACTTC. Translation gives CASKESGNSYEQYF.